The present entry profiles one TCR beta chain with its context. Libraries were prepared by immunoSEQ multiplex PCR; TCRdb keeps only in-frame clonotypes and omits some of them. The data show a few hundred thousand clones, 85% to 90% seen once. Participants came from 20 to 25 US areas, aged roughly 18 to 90 years. Cohort allocation depended upon clinical history that participants reported. This entry belongs to a study of blood T cell repertoires in COVID-19. Study context: In each case, the material was cDNA or gDNA derived from T cells, B-cell-depleted T cells, or PBMCs.

Between the trimmed V and J ends, which lost 2 bases and 6 bases, there was a span of 8 bases. Per the germline V gene, CDR1 is GTSNPN and CDR2 is SVGIG (reference sequence). This CDR3 comprises 11 residues. Sequenced sample: PBMCs or T cells enriched from blood (not recorded which). The chain employs TRBV30 and TRBJ2-7; D call uncertain. This TCR was sampled from a man aged 35 to 55 who had recovered from COVID-19. The CDR3 protein is CAWSQDSEQYF. DNA of the CDR3: TGTGCCTGGAGTCAGGATTCCGAGCAGTACTTC.